The clone carrying this T cell receptor beta chain was counted at least ten times. The antigen remains unidentified. Germline loops: CDR1 SGHTA, CDR2 FQGNSA. V lost 1 base, J lost 9 bases, and 10 bases lay in between. This CDR3 region has 14 residues. The data belong to a study of T cell repertoires in cytomegalovirus infection. TCRdb itself ran the reads through MiXCR, one entry per CDR3 protein. The profile shows approximately 120,000 distinct CDR3 sequences, around 30% of them singletons. The chain couples TRBV7-2 to TRBJ1-6, with a weak D call TRBD1 (5 bases). The sequence derives from a human donor in good health (CMV status not recorded). Some clones in this sample may be carry-over from other donors' samples. The sample was CD8+ T cells from cultured PBMCs, taken from culture after CMV antigen stimulation. The CDR3 DNA sequence: TGTGCCAGCAGCTTAGTGGGGACCGGTTCACCCCTCCACTTT. Residues: CASSLVGTGSPLHF.